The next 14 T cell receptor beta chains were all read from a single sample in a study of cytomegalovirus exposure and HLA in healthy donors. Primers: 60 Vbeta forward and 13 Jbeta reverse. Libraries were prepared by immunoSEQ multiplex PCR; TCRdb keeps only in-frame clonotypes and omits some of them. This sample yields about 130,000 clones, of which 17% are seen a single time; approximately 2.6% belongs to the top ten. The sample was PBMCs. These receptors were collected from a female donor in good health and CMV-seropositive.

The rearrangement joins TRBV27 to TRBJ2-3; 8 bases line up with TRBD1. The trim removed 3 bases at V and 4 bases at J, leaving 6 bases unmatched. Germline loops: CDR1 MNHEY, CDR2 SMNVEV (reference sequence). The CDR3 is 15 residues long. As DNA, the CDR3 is TGTGCCAGCAGTTTCCCGGACAGGGCGGCAGATACGCAGTATTTT. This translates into CASSFPDRAADTQYF.

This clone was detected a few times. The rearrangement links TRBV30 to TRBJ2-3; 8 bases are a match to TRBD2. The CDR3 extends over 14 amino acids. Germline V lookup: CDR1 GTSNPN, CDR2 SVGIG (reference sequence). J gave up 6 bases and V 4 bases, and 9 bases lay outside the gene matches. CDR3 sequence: CAWKALAGTDTQYF. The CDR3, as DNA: TGTGCCTGGAAGGCTTTAGCGGGAACGGATACGCAGTATTTT.

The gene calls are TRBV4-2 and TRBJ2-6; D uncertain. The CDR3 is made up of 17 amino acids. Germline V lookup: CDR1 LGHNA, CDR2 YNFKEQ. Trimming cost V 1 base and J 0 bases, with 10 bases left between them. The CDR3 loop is CASSQGQKISGANVLTF. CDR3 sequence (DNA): TGTGCCAGCAGCCAAGGCCAGAAAATCTCTGGGGCCAACGTCCTGACTTTC.

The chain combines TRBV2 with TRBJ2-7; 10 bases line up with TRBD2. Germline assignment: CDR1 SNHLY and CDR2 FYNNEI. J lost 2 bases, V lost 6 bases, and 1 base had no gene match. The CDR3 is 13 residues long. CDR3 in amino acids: CASRSGRAYEQYF. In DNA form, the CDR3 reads TGTGCCAGCAGGAGCGGGAGGGCCTACGAGCAGTACTTC.

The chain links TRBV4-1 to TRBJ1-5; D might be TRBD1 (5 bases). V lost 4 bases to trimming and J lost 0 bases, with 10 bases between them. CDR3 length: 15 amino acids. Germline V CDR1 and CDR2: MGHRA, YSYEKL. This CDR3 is CASSPGHLSNQPQHF. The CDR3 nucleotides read TGCGCCAGCAGCCCAGGACACCTTAGCAATCAGCCCCAGCATTTT.

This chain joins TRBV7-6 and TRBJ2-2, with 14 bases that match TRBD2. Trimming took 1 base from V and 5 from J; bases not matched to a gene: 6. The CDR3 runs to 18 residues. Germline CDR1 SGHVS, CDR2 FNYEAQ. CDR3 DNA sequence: TGTGCCAGCAGCTTAGGACTAGCGGGAGGGCCTAGGACCGGGGAGCTGTTTTTT. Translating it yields CASSLGLAGGPRTGELFF.

CDR3 nucleotide sequence: TGTGCCAGCAGTTACGTGCTAGCGGGGGCCTACGAGCAGTACTTC. This translates into CASSYVLAGAYEQYF. This chain connects TRBV6-6 to TRBJ2-5; 10 positions agree with TRBD2. TRBJ2-7 explains the end of the DNA better; the J call may be wrong. Germline V gene sequence: CDR1 MNHNY, CDR2 SVGAGI (reference sequence). This CDR3 has 15 amino acids.

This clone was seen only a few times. The CDR3 loop reads CASSLMDSSYGYTF. CDR3 nucleotides: TGTGCCAGCAGCTTAATGGACAGCTCCTATGGCTACACCTTC. The chain carries TRBV7-9 and TRBJ1-2, with D possibly TRBD1 on 6 matching bases. Between the trimmed V and J ends, which lost 2 bases and 4 bases, there was a span of 11 bases. Germline V gene lookup returns CDR1 SEHNR and CDR2 FQNEAQ (reference sequence). The CDR3 contains 14 residues.

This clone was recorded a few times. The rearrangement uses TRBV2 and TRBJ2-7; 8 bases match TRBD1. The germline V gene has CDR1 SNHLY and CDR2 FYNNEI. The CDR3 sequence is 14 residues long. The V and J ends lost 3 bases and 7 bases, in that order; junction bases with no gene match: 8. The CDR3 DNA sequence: TGTGCCAGCAGTGAGGAGCAGGGGGCGTGGGAGCAGTACTTC. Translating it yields CASSEEQGAWEQYF.

CDR3 in amino acids: CASSGELVYEQFF. The DNA for the CDR3 is TGTGCCAGCAGTGGAGAACTAGTCTATGAGCAGTTCTTC. The chain couples TRBV6-1 to TRBJ2-1; a possible D gene is TRBD2 (5 bases). The CDR3 runs 13 residues. V shed 4 bases and J shed 8 bases, with 12 bases lying between them. Per the germline V gene, CDR1 is MNHNS and CDR2 is SASEGT.

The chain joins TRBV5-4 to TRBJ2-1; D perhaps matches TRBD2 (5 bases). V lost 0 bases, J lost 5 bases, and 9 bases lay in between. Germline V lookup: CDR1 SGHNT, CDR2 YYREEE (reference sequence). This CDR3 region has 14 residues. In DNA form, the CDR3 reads TGTGCCAGCAGCTTGGAAACTAGTCACAATGAGCAGTTCTTC. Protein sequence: CASSLETSHNEQFF.

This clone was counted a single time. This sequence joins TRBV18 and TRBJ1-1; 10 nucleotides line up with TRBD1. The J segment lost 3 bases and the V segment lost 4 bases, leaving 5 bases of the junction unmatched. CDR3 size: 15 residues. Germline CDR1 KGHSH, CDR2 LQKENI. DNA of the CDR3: TGTGCCAGCTCACTCAGACAGGGGGCGCACACTGAAGCTTTCTTT. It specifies CASSLRQGAHTEAFF.

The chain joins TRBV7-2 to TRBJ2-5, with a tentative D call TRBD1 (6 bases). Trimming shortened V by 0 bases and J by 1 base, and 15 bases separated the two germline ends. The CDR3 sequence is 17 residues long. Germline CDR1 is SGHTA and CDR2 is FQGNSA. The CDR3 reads CASSLALRGEIQETQYF. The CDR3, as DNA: TGTGCCAGCAGCTTAGCGCTCAGGGGCGAGATCCAAGAGACCCAGTACTTC.

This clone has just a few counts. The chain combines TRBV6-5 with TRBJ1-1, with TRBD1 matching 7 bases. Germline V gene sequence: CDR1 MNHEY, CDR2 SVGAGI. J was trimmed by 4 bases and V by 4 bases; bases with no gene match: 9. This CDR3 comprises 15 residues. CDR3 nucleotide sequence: TGTGCCAGCAGTTTCCAGCCCGGGACAGTCACTGAAGCTTTCTTT. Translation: CASSFQPGTVTEAFF.